This T cell receptor beta chain was profiled in a study of identical twins. In TCRdb, the 5' RACE reads were re-called with MiXCR into one record per CDR3 protein. The repertoire includes 240,000 or so distinct CDR3 sequences, 5.5% to 7% of them detected once, and 3.5% to 4% sits in the top ten. This clonotype showed up many times. The same data also went into a second study, on yellow fever vaccine responses in identical twins.

Sample: memory (CD45RO+) T cells sorted from blood. This clonotype was obtained from a woman aged 18-29 years in good health.

The CDR3 bases are TGTGCCAGCAGCCCCCGCGCGGGGGGCGGAGAGACCCAGTACTTC. As protein: CASSPRAGGGETQYF. This rearrangement joins TRBV3-1 to TRBJ2-5; 8 bases agree with TRBD2. The CDR3 loop spans 15 amino acids. CDR1 is LGHDT, CDR2 YNNKEL, per germline (reference sequence). Germline trimming cut 4 bases from V and 4 bases from J; bases unmatched to any gene: 8.